Below, 11 T cell receptor beta chains from the same sample are listed, as sequenced in a study of cytomegalovirus exposure and HLA in healthy donors. Primers included in the PCR were 60 Vbeta and 13 Jbeta primers. TCRdb's table, derived via immunoSEQ multiplex PCR, lists solely in-frame clones and lacks some. The sample carries some 150,000 clones, around 80% recorded once. The sequenced sample consisted of PBMCs. The receptor source for this set is a man under 40 in good health and CMV-seropositive.

The V gene is TRBV30, the J gene TRBJ2-5, with 8 bases lining up with TRBD2. This CDR3 has 12 amino acids. Per the germline V gene, CDR1 is GTSNPN and CDR2 is SVGIG (reference sequence). V lost 4 bases to trimming and J lost 3 bases; unmatched junction nucleotides: 1. CDR3 loop: CAWNSGEETQYF. The DNA for the CDR3 is TGTGCCTGGAATAGCGGGGAAGAGACCCAGTACTTC.

The V gene is TRBV5-1, the J gene TRBJ2-3, with 7 positions matching TRBD2. Germline CDR1 SGHRS, CDR2 YFSETQ. The CDR3 runs 16 residues. V trimming: 0 bases; J trimming: 4 bases; junction bases outside the gene matches: 8. The DNA of the CDR3 is TGCGCCAGCAGCTTGGAGATGAGCGGGGCAGCAGATACGCAGTATTTT. Residues: CASSLEMSGAADTQYF.

The chain has TRBV5-1 and TRBJ1-2; the match to TRBD1 covers 7 bases. In germline, CDR1 is SGHRS, CDR2 YFSETQ. This CDR3 spans 14 amino acids. Trimming took 9 bases from V and 3 from J; bases not matched to a gene: 11. The DNA of the CDR3 is TGCGCCACCGCCCCCCTTCAGGGGGACTATGGCTACACCTTC. This encodes CATAPLQGDYGYTF.

The chain carries TRBV14 and TRBJ2-1; possibly TRBD1 for D (6 bases). The CDR3 consists of 14 residues. V shed 4 bases and J shed 5 bases, with 12 bases lying between them. Germline values: CDR1 SGHDN, CDR2 FVKESK. CDR3 bases: TGTGCCAGCAGCCCCGACAGGCTGAACAATGAGCAGTTCTTC. It translates to CASSPDRLNNEQFF.

The V gene is TRBV9, the J gene TRBJ1-3; TRBD1 is a possible D gene (6 bases). Trimming removed 0 bases from V and 4 bases from J, with 11 bases in between. The germline CDR1 and CDR2 sequences are SGDLS and YYNGEE. CDR3 size: 15 residues. CDR3 protein: CASSVDEGVGNTIYF. The CDR3 DNA reads TGTGCCAGCAGCGTAGATGAGGGGGTGGGAAACACCATATATTTT.

This rearrangement joins TRBV9 to TRBJ1-4; possible D gene TRBD1, 5 bases. This CDR3 region has 16 residues. V was cut by 4 bases and J by 5 bases, with 18 bases left in between. Germline lookup yields CDR1 SGDLS and CDR2 YYNGEE. The CDR3 nucleotides are TGTGCCAGCAGCCCTTCGGGGGGGGAGAAGAATGAAAAACTGTTTTTT. Protein sequence: CASSPSGGEKNEKLFF.

The chain employs TRBV5-1 and TRBJ2-7, with TRBD1 matching over 10 bases. The CDR3 covers 16 residues. V lost 0 bases and J lost 4; bases outside the gene matches: 7. Looked up from germline, CDR1 is SGHRS and CDR2 is YFSETQ. The DNA for the CDR3 is TGCGCCAGCAGCTTGGTTGCTGGACAGGGGGGATACGAGCAGTACTTC. Translation gives CASSLVAGQGGYEQYF.

CDR3 sequence (DNA): TGTGCCAGCAGCGTAGGGAGCGGGACCGGGGAGCTGTTTTTT. Protein sequence: CASSVGSGTGELFF. The rearrangement links TRBV9 to TRBJ2-2, with D possibly matching TRBD2 (6 bases). The ends were cut back, 0 bases at V and 5 bases at J, with 8 bases in the middle. CDR1 is SGDLS, CDR2 YYNGEE, per germline. This CDR3 contains 14 residues.

The chain couples TRBV11-3 to TRBJ2-7, with TRBD2 matching over 9 bases. Germline CDR1 is SGHNT and CDR2 is YENEEA. The V segment lost 4 bases and the J segment 7 bases; nucleotides outside the gene matches: 14. This CDR3 has 16 residues. The CDR3 spells CASSYISAGGPGEQYF. The CDR3 bases are TGTGCCAGCAGCTACATATCGGCGGGAGGGCCGGGTGAGCAGTACTTC.

A note on this clone: The sample contains more than one DNA sequence encoding this CDR3. This chain uses TRBV7-3 with TRBJ2-3; 8 nucleotides align to TRBD2. In germline, CDR1 is SGHTA, CDR2 FQGTGA. Trimming at V came to 6 bases and at J to 3 bases, leaving 2 bases not matched to a gene. The CDR3 consists of 13 residues. The CDR3 bases are TGTGCCAGCAGTTCTAGCGGGACAGATACGCAGTATTTT. Translation gives CASSSSGTDTQYF.

The chain carries TRBV7-9 and TRBJ2-3; the match to TRBD2 covers 7 bases. V dropped 6 bases and J dropped 3; count of bases not matched to a gene: 12. Germline lookup yields CDR1 SEHNR and CDR2 FQNEAQ (reference sequence). There are 16 residues in the CDR3. The CDR3 DNA is TGTGCCAGCAGTATCGGGACTAACCCCCCGACAGATACGCAGTATTTT. Translated, it gives CASSIGTNPPTDTQYF.